What follows describes a single T cell receptor (beta chain). Its antigen is currently unknown. The repertoire was sequenced with immunoSEQ multiplex PCR; TCRdb's copy has only in-frame clones and lacks some. This table has about 15,000 clones, about 69% appearing once. The sample comes from a study of tumor-infiltrating lymphocytes in localized non-small cell lung cancer. About the study: Patients included smokers and never-smokers with various histologies, some sampled after neoadjuvant chemotherapy. Resected tumor was paired with non-adjacent uninvolved lung from the same patient.

The germline V gene has CDR1 SGHDT and CDR2 YYEEEE. The CDR3 runs to 17 residues. V shed 4 bases, J shed 1 base, and the junction held 11 bases outside the gene matches. Broader study findings: Recurrence-free survival showed no association with tumor T-cell fraction.

The sequenced material came from lung tumor tissue. The chain combines TRBV5-6 with TRBJ1-1; 9 bases align to TRBD1. This TCR derives from a human donor with non-small cell lung cancer. CDR3 in DNA: TGTGCCAGCAGCACGGGACAGGGCCTATACTGGAACACTGAAGCTTTCTTT. Its translation is CASSTGQGLYWNTEAFF.